The rows below give T cell receptor beta chains drawn from one sample of a study of blood T cell repertoires in COVID-19. Here immunoSEQ multiplex PCR was the method, and the copy in TCRdb shows in-frame clones only, minus some. Among roughly 230,000 clones listed, around 83% were seen once. Specimen: peripheral blood. Receptors were obtained from a man between 35 and 55 years old with acute or convalescent COVID-19. The CDR3 runs from the conserved cysteine through the conserved F or W. A D gene is named only where the DNA matches it firmly.

CDR3 protein | CDR3 length | V gene | D gene | J gene
CAWSLMGQGNGYTF | 14 | TRBV30 | TRBD1 | TRBJ1-2
CAWSVGQRNEQYF | 13 | TRBV30 | - | TRBJ2-7
CASSLTTSTDTQYF | 14 | TRBV11-3 | - | TRBJ2-3
CASSRTGGSTSSGANVLTF | 19 | TRBV7-3 | TRBD1 | TRBJ2-6
CASSPIGPGNTIYF | 14 | TRBV18 | - | TRBJ1-3
CASRMGDSPNTEAFF | 15 | TRBV19 | TRBD1 | TRBJ1-1
CAWTPWDRGLTGNTIYF | 17 | TRBV30 | TRBD1 | TRBJ1-3
CARSGAVMNTEAFF | 14 | TRBV5-3 | - | TRBJ1-1
CASSLGQVIENIQYF | 15 | TRBV2 | TRBD1 | TRBJ2-4
CASRIQDSNQPQHF | 14 | TRBV6-5 | - | TRBJ1-5
CASSLVRKRGIYNEQFF | 17 | TRBV7-2 | TRBD2 | TRBJ2-1
CASSYRQGGNSPLHF | 15 | TRBV6-5 | - | TRBJ1-6
CASSSSPGLSNTEAFF | 16 | TRBV5-4 | - | TRBJ1-1
CASSRRQGFYEQYF | 14 | TRBV11-2 | TRBD1 | TRBJ2-7
CASSLGSSGTTYEQYF | 16 | TRBV5-1 | TRBD2 | TRBJ2-7
CASGKGQGPFLVEAFF | 16 | TRBV25-1 | TRBD1 | TRBJ1-1
CASSPGRINEKLFF | 14 | TRBV18 | - | TRBJ1-4
CATSRGSRRETQYF | 14 | TRBV15 | - | TRBJ2-5
CASTPDRADTEAFF | 14 | TRBV11-2 | TRBD1 | TRBJ1-1
CASIGHPGELFF | 12 | TRBV28 | - | TRBJ2-2
CASSLRGPDNSPLHF | 15 | TRBV27 | TRBD1 | TRBJ1-6
CASSSQGRGQFF | 12 | TRBV28 | - | TRBJ2-1
CASSLGPVPTYEQYF | 15 | TRBV7-2 | - | TRBJ2-7
CASSSLGVGEKLFF | 14 | TRBV27 | - | TRBJ1-4
CASSAQGREQYF | 12 | TRBV5-5 | - | TRBJ2-7
CASSLMRAGEYNEQFF | 16 | TRBV7-9 | TRBD2 | TRBJ2-1
CASSQSGVLSTEAFF | 15 | TRBV16 | - | TRBJ1-1
CASSYNRQAGDF | 12 | TRBV6-2/TRBV6-3 | - | TRBJ1-2
CASSNVGQGAGQNIQYF | 17 | TRBV19 | TRBD1 | TRBJ2-4
CASSMTGTTDTQYF | 14 | TRBV19 | TRBD1 | TRBJ2-3
CATSDPPGLAGSNEQFF | 17 | TRBV24-1 | TRBD2 | TRBJ2-1
CASSQEPQGVGQPQHF | 16 | TRBV3-1/TRBV3-2 | - | TRBJ1-5
CAWSVAGVGNTIYF | 14 | TRBV30 | - | TRBJ1-3
CASRHDPRGGWSDTQYF | 17 | TRBV7-8 | TRBD2 | TRBJ2-3
CASKSNRFSPLHF | 13 | TRBV6-5 | - | TRBJ1-6
CAWDRGEGANVLTF | 14 | TRBV30 | TRBD1 | TRBJ2-6
CASSEVNTEAFF | 12 | TRBV5-4 | - | TRBJ1-1
CSAGGEQYF | 9 | TRBV20-1 | - | TRBJ2-7